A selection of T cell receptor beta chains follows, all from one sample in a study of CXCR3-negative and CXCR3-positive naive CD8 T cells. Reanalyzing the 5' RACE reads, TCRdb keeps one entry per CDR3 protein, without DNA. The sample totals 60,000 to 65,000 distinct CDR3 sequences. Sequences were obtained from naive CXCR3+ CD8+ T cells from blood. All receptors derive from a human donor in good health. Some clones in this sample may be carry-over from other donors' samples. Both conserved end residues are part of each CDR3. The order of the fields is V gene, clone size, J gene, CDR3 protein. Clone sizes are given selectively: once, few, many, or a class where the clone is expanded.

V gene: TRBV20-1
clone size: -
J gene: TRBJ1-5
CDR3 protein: CSARESPTLPQHF

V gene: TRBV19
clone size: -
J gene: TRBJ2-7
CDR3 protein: CASSMSPYEQYF

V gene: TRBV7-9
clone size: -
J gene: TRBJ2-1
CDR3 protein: CASIPPGKSNEQFF

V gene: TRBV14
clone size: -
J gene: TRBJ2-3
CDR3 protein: CASSQGPSGGRTDTQYF

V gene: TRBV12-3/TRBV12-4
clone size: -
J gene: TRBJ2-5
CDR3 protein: CASRGDRVETQYF

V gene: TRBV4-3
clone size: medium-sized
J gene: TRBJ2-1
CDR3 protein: CASSQADTYNEQFF

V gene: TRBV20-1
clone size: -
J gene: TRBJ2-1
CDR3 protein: CSARPGLDFNEQFF

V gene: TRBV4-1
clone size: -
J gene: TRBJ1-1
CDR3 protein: CASSLRVSTEAFF

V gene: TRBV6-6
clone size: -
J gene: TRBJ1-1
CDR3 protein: CASSPGVGMNTEAFF

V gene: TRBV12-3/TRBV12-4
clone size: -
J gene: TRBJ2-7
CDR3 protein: CASSSFRDRGSYEQYF